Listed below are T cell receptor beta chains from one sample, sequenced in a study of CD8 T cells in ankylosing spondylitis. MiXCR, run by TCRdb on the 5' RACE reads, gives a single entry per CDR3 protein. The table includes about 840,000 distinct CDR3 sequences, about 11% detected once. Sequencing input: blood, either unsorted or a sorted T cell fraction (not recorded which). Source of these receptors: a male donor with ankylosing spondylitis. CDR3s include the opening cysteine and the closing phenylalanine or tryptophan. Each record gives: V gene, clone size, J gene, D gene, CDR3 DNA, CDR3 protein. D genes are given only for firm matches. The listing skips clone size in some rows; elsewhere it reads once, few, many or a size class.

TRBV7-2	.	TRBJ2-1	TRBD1	TGTGCCAGCAGCTTCGACAGGGGCCTTTACAATGAGCAGTTCTTC	CASSFDRGLYNEQFF
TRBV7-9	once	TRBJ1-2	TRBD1	TGTGCCAGCAGCCCCACGACCACAGGGGTCTATGGCTACACCTTC	CASSPTTTGVYGYTF
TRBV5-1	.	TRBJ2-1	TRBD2	TGCGCCAGCAGCCCACCGCCTAGCGGGGGGCCGGGTGAGCAGTTCTTC	CASSPPPSGGPGEQFF
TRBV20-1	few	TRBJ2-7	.	TGCAGTGCTAGAGATATGGGGACGCGGAGGGCCACCTACGAGCAGTACTTC	CSARDMGTRRATYEQYF
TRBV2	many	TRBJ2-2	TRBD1	TGTGCCAGCAGCCGGACAGGGAGCGGTTCCGGGGAGCTGTTTTTT	CASSRTGSGSGELFF
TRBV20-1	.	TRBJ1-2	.	TGCAGTGCTAGGGTTCCCCAGGGTTTGCTTGGCTACACCTTC	CSARVPQGLLGYTF
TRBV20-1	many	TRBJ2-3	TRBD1	TGCAGTGCGACAGGGTTCACCGATACGCAGTATTTT	CSATGFTDTQYF
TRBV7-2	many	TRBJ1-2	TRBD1	TGTGCCAGCAGCAAAGACAGGGGGGTGGGCGGCTACACCTTC	CASSKDRGVGGYTF
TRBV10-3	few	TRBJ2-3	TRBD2	TGTGCCATCAATGTAGCGGGAGGTATGGATACGCAGTATTTT	CAINVAGGMDTQYF
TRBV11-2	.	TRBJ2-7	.	TGTGCCAGCAGCACCCGGACCTTCTCCTACGAGCAGTACTTC	CASSTRTFSYEQYF
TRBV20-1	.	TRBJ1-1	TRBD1	TGCAGTGCTCCCTGGACAGGGGGGAACACTGAAGCTTTCTTT	CSAPWTGGNTEAFF
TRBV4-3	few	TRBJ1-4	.	TGCGCCAGCAGCCAAGATCAGCGGGAAACTAATGAAAAACTGTTTTTT	CASSQDQRETNEKLFF
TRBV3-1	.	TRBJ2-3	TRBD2	TGTGCCAGCAGCCCCCTGATCGGGGGGGCAGATACGCAGTATTTT	CASSPLIGGADTQYF
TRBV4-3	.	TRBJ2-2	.	TGCGCCAGCAGCCAGAGGGCTCGAACAGGGAAGGGGACCGGGGAGCTGTTTTTT	CASSQRARTGKGTGELFF
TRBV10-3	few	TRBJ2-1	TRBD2	TGTGCCATCAGTGAGCAACTAGCGGGAGGGTATAATGAGCAGTTCTTC	CAISEQLAGGYNEQFF
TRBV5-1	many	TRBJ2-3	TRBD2	TGCGCCAGCAGCTTGGGAAGACTAGCGGGGGGATTCGGTACGCAGTATTTT	CASSLGRLAGGFGTQYF
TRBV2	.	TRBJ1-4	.	TGTGCCAGCAGTCGCAGGGTTGAAAAACTGTTTTTT	CASSRRVEKLFF
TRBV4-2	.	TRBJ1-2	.	TGTGCCAGCAGCCAAGGCGGGCTGAACTATGGCTACACCTTC	CASSQGGLNYGYTF
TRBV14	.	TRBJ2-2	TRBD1	TGTGCCAGCAACCAGGCCGGGACAGGCGGGGAGCTGTTTTTT	CASNQAGTGGELFF
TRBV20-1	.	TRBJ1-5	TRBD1	TGCAGTGCTAGCAAAAACAGGGGACGGCAGCCCCAGCATTTT	CSASKNRGRQPQHF
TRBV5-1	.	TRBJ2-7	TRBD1	TGCGCCAGCAGCTTCCAGGGGGCAGCCTACGAGCAGTACTTC	CASSFQGAAYEQYF
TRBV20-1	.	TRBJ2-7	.	TGCAGTGCTAGCCCAGGACAGAGCTCCTACGAGCAGTACTTC	CSASPGQSSYEQYF
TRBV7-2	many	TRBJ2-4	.	TGTGCCAGCAGCGCGTGGGACGGAAACATTCAGTACTTC	CASSAWDGNIQYF
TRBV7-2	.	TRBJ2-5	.	TGTGCCAGCAGCTTAGCAGTTTCTCAGGGTCAAGAGACCCAGTACTTC	CASSLAVSQGQETQYF
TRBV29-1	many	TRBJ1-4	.	TGCAGCGTTGGTGAACAACCGGGCGAAAAACTGTTTTTT	CSVGEQPGEKLFF
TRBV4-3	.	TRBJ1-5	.	TGCGCCAGCAGCCTCCATCGAGACCTGTATCAGCCCCAGCATTTT	CASSLHRDLYQPQHF
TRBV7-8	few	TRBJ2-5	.	TGTGCCAGCAGCCGAGGGAGTCGAGAGACCCAGTACTTC	CASSRGSRETQYF
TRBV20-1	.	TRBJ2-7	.	TGCAGTGCTAGAGTAGGAAGGTCTAGCGAGCAGTACTTC	CSARVGRSSEQYF
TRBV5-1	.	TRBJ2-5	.	TGCGCCAGCAGCTTGGCCTACTCGAAAGAGACCCAGTACTTC	CASSLAYSKETQYF
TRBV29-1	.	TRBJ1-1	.	TGCAGCGCCGAGACGGTACCGAGTGGGTTTTCTGAAGCTTTCTTT	CSAETVPSGFSEAFF
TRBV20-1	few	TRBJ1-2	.	TGCAGTGGAGCCGTTAACTATGGCTACACCTTC	CSGAVNYGYTF
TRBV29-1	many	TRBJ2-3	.	TGCAGCGTTGAGAGGTATTCTAGCACAGATACGCAGTATTTT	CSVERYSSTDTQYF
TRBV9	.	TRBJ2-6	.	TGTGCCAGCAGCCCGGACCCCTACGGGTCTGGGGCCAACGTCCTGACTTTC	CASSPDPYGSGANVLTF
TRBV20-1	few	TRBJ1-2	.	TGCAGTGCTTCTCCCGGTCGCACGTATGGCTACACCTTC	CSASPGRTYGYTF
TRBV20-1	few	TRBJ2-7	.	TGCAGTGGGTGGGGCAGAGCAGGTACCTACGAGCAGTACTTC	CSGWGRAGTYEQYF
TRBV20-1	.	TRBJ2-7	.	TGCAGTGCCGCTCCTGGCGCCAACTACGAGCAGTACTTC	CSAAPGANYEQYF
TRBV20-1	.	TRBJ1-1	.	TGCAGTGCTTCCCGTCAGGGCACTGAAGCTTTCTTT	CSASRQGTEAFF
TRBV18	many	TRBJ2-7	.	TGTGCCAGCTCCCTTCGGGGGTCCTACGACGAGCAGTACTTC	CASSLRGSYDEQYF
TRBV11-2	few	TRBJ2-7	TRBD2	TGTGCCAGCAGCTTTAAGGTGTCGTTGGGACTAGCGATAAACGAGCAGTACTTC	CASSFKVSLGLAINEQYF
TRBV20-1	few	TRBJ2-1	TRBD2	TGCAGTCACCACGGGACTAGCTTTGGGAATGAGCAGTTCTTC	CSHHGTSFGNEQFF
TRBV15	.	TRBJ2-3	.	TGTGCCACCAGCAGAGGGACTGAGGGTACGCAGTATTTT	CATSRGTEGTQYF
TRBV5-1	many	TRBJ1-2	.	TGCGCCAGCAGCTTCGAGGGAGAGGCTGGCTACACCTTC	CASSFEGEAGYTF
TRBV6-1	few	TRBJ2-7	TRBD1	TGTGCCAGCAGGCGACAGGGATCCGGTCGAGCCTACGAGCAGTACTTC	CASRRQGSGRAYEQYF
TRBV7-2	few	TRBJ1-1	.	TGTGCCAGCAGCTTCAACAAGGGGACTGAAGCTTTCTTT	CASSFNKGTEAFF